A selection of T cell receptor beta chains follows, all from one sample in a study of T-cell memory formation after mild COVID-19. TCRdb redid the calling of the 5' RACE reads with MiXCR, one entry per CDR3 protein. The sample has just under 350,000 distinct CDR3 sequences, roughly 13% seen once. The sequencing input was PBMCs or a T cell subset sorted from them (not recorded which). Source of these receptors: a man aged 18 to 30 who had mild COVID-19 (a few samples of this study predate the infection). Cell type and time point are not known. Both conserved end residues are part of each CDR3. A D gene is named only where the DNA matches it firmly. The size of a clone is reported for some rows only, either as once, few or many, or as a class for expanded clones.

>TRBJ2-1|TRBD2|TRBV24-1|-
CATSEASGGRLNEQFF
TGTGCCACCAGTGAAGCGAGCGGGGGCCGCTTGAATGAGCAGTTCTTC
>TRBJ1-4|-|TRBV20-1|few
CSARTSGREKLFF
TGCAGTGCTAGGACCTCCGGTCGGGAAAAACTGTTTTTT
>TRBJ2-3|-|TRBV20-1|few
CSTSGVGTDTQYF
TGCAGTACTTCAGGGGTTGGCACAGATACGCAGTATTTT
>TRBJ1-2|-|TRBV11-2|-
CASSDHSWTF
TGTGCCAGCAGCGACCACAGCTGGACCTTC
>TRBJ1-1|-|TRBV7-2|many
CASSSRGGGVPMNTEAFF
TGTGCCAGCAGCTCGAGGGGTGGAGGGGTGCCAATGAACACTGAAGCTTTCTTT
>TRBJ2-2|-|TRBV7-8|-
CASSPERVTGELFF
TGTGCCAGCAGCCCCGAGAGGGTCACCGGGGAGCTGTTTTTT
>TRBJ1-2|-|TRBV7-2|many
CASSGQYGYTF
TGTGCCAGCAGCGGACAGTATGGCTACACCTTC
>TRBJ2-5|TRBD1|TRBV5-1|-
CASSLAPGQQETQYF
TGCGCCAGCAGCTTGGCCCCGGGACAGCAAGAGACCCAGTACTTC
>TRBJ2-3|TRBD2|TRBV7-6|-
CASSSTSGGNTDTQYF
TGTGCCAGCAGCTCGACTAGCGGGGGGAACACAGATACGCAGTATTTT
>TRBJ1-1|-|TRBV4-2|few
CASSQGPPAAEAFF
TGTGCCAGCAGCCAAGGACCCCCCGCGGCTGAAGCTTTCTTT
>TRBJ2-3|TRBD2|TRBV7-9|few
CASSPAGLAGTDTQYF
TGTGCCAGCAGCCCCGCCGGGCTAGCGGGAACAGATACGCAGTATTTT
>TRBJ2-1|TRBD1|TRBV12-5|-
CDSGTGWDEQFF
TGTGATAGTGGGACAGGGTGGGATGAGCAGTTCTTC
>TRBJ1-1|TRBD1|TRBV19|-
CASSDNPGQGYTEAFF
TGTGCCAGTAGTGATAATCCGGGACAGGGATACACTGAAGCTTTCTTT
>TRBJ1-1|-|TRBV27|-
CASSRGRMNTEAFF
TGTGCCAGCAGCCGCGGCCGGATGAACACTGAAGCTTTCTTT
>TRBJ2-7|-|TRBV7-6|many
CASSFRTSSSYEQYF
TGTGCCAGCAGCTTTAGGACATCAAGCTCCTACGAGCAGTACTTC
>TRBJ2-1|-|TRBV14|few
CASSQDRGHNEQFF
TGTGCCAGCAGCCAAGATCGAGGACACAATGAGCAGTTCTTC
>TRBJ1-1|-|TRBV12-3/TRBV12-4|many
CASSLIMNTEAFF
TGTGCCAGCAGTCTTATCATGAACACTGAAGCTTTCTTT
>TRBJ2-3|-|TRBV4-1|-
CASSQVAGAKDTQYF
TGCGCCAGCAGCCAAGTTGCGGGGGCCAAAGATACGCAGTATTTT
>TRBJ1-1|-|TRBV20-1|few
CSASLQGVRAFF
TGCAGTGCTAGTCTTCAGGGAGTAAGAGCTTTCTTT
>TRBJ2-2|-|TRBV10-3|few
CAISVEKAGYTGELFF
TGTGCCATCAGTGTAGAGAAGGCAGGGTACACCGGGGAGCTGTTTTTT
>TRBJ1-4|TRBD1|TRBV5-1|-
CASSYGQDHAGTNEKLFF
TGCGCCAGCAGCTACGGACAGGACCACGCGGGGACTAATGAAAAACTGTTTTTT
>TRBJ2-7|-|TRBV18|few
CASSHDNSKDEQYF
TGTGCCAGCTCACACGACAACTCAAAGGACGAGCAGTACTTC
>TRBJ2-1|TRBD1|TRBV7-9|-
CASTLSTGALEQFF
TGTGCCAGCACCCTCTCGACAGGGGCACTAGAGCAGTTCTTC
>TRBJ2-7|-|TRBV4-1|-
CASSQEGASGYEQYF
TGCGCCAGCAGCCAAGAGGGGGCTAGCGGTTACGAGCAGTACTTC
>TRBJ2-1|TRBD2|TRBV25-1|few
CASSRGGRFNEQFF
TGTGCCAGCAGTCGGGGGGGTAGGTTCAATGAGCAGTTCTTC
>TRBJ2-1|-|TRBV18|-
CASSPSGLTALSSYNEQFF
TGTGCCAGCTCACCGTCGGGACTCACCGCGCTGAGCTCCTACAATGAGCAGTTCTTC
>TRBJ1-1|TRBD1|TRBV20-1|many
CSADTGTGVTEAFF
TGCAGTGCAGACACCGGGACAGGGGTCACTGAAGCTTTCTTT
>TRBJ2-2|TRBD2|TRBV7-9|-
CASSHTVKREGPNTGELFF
TGTGCCAGCAGCCACACCGTAAAACGGGAGGGGCCGAACACCGGGGAGCTGTTTTTT
>TRBJ2-5|-|TRBV7-9|few
CASSLKAQGPAQYF
TGTGCCAGCAGCTTAAAGGCGCAGGGCCCGGCCCAGTACTTC
>TRBJ2-2|TRBD2|TRBV5-1|few
CASSPQSMGLAGVNTGELFF
TGCGCCAGCAGCCCGCAATCCATGGGACTAGCGGGGGTGAACACCGGGGAGCTGTTTTTT
>TRBJ2-7|TRBD1|TRBV9|-
CASSTGTGSSYEQYF
TGTGCCAGCAGCACCGGGACAGGAAGCTCCTACGAGCAGTACTTC
>TRBJ1-5|-|TRBV5-6|many
CASSLSAGTPDQPQHF
TGTGCCAGCAGCTTGTCCGCCGGGACACCAGATCAGCCCCAGCATTTT
>TRBJ1-6|-|TRBV5-1|few
CASDPGTPGSPLHF
TGCGCCAGCGACCCCGGGACACCCGGATCACCCCTCCACTTT
>TRBJ2-2|-|TRBV10-3|few
CAITPSRANTGELFF
TGTGCCATCACCCCGTCCAGGGCCAACACCGGGGAGCTGTTTTTT
>TRBJ2-3|-|TRBV5-6|few
CVSSSSSVTQYF
TGTGTCAGCAGCTCCTCTAGCGTTACGCAGTATTTT
>TRBJ1-2|-|TRBV18|-
CASSPVVSTTVSGYTF
TGTGCCAGCTCACCGGTTGTATCGACGACAGTATCTGGCTACACCTTC
>TRBJ1-1|-|TRBV20-1|-
CSAFQEAPNTEAFF
TGCAGTGCTTTCCAAGAGGCTCCGAACACTGAAGCTTTCTTT
>TRBJ2-3|TRBD2|TRBV19|-
CASSRTSGLADTQYF
TGTGCCAGTTCGAGGACTAGCGGTCTGGCAGATACGCAGTATTTT
>TRBJ1-1|-|TRBV7-9|-
CASSRTGWKAFF
TGTGCCAGCAGCCGAACAGGTTGGAAAGCTTTCTTT
>TRBJ2-1|TRBD2|TRBV29-1|-
CSVEGLAGTSSYNEQFF
TGCAGCGTTGAAGGACTAGCGGGGACCTCCTCCTACAATGAGCAGTTCTTC
>TRBJ1-1|TRBD1|TRBV6-5|-
CASTQGFEAFF
TGTGCCAGCACACAGGGGTTTGAAGCTTTCTTT
>TRBJ2-1|-|TRBV5-1|few
CASSLAGVAGEQFF
TGCGCCAGCAGCTTGGCCGGGGTAGCTGGTGAGCAGTTCTTC
>TRBJ1-2|-|TRBV12-5|-
CASGLVDTGYGYTF
TGTGCTAGTGGTTTGGTGGATACAGGGTATGGCTACACCTTC
>TRBJ2-7|-|TRBV7-9|few
CASSLTGRQYF
TGTGCCAGCAGCTTGACGGGCCGGCAGTACTTC
>TRBJ1-2|-|TRBV27|few
CASSLNGRVGYTF
TGTGCCAGCAGTTTAAATGGCCGCGTTGGCTACACCTTC
>TRBJ1-4|-|TRBV4-3|-
CASSQETQPEKLFF
TGCGCCAGCAGCCAAGAAACACAGCCAGAAAAACTGTTTTTT
>TRBJ2-1|-|TRBV23-1|many
CASTPQLTPYNEQFF
TGCGCCAGCACCCCACAGCTGACACCCTACAATGAGCAGTTCTTC
>TRBJ2-1|TRBD2|TRBV5-1|-
CASSPRTGTSGGAYNEQFF
TGCGCCAGCAGCCCACGTACCGGGACTAGCGGGGGGGCTTACAATGAGCAGTTCTTC
>TRBJ2-1|-|TRBV6-6|few
CASSYYGGYSSNEQFF
TGTGCCAGCAGTTACTATGGGGGGTACTCCTCCAATGAGCAGTTCTTC
>TRBJ2-5|-|TRBV29-1|-
CSVARHSDKDRTQYF
TGCAGCGTTGCCCGACACAGCGACAAGGATCGGACCCAGTACTTC
>TRBJ2-7|TRBD2|TRBV11-2|few
CASSSPIAGVHEQYF
TGTGCCAGCAGCTCACCTATAGCGGGAGTCCACGAGCAGTACTTC
>TRBJ2-6|TRBD1|TRBV24-1|few
CATSDRTQGATSGANVLTF
TGTGCCACCAGTGATCGGACACAGGGGGCCACCTCTGGGGCCAACGTCCTGACTTTC
>TRBJ2-5|-|TRBV11-2|-
CASSLSTNQETQYF
TGTGCCAGCAGCTTATCGACAAACCAAGAGACCCAGTACTTC
>TRBJ1-6|TRBD1|TRBV4-3|few
CASSQKDRANSPLHF
TGCGCCAGCAGCCAGAAGGACAGGGCTAATTCACCCCTCCACTTT
>TRBJ1-6|TRBD1|TRBV6-5|-
CASSWGQGGSPLHF
TGTGCCAGCAGTTGGGGACAGGGTGGTTCACCCCTCCACTTT